This entry lists 30 T cell receptor beta chains sequenced from one sample in a study of shared clonotypes between healthy human individuals. Measured with immunoSEQ multiplex PCR; TCRdb has only the in-frame clones, and not every one. The sample has hundreds of thousands of clones; 73% are singletons. Sequencing was performed on memory CD4+ T cells sorted from blood. Described subset: CD45RA-negative fraction. The receptors originated from a woman in her thirties in good health.

The chain is built from TRBV6-6 and TRBJ1-5; D gene uncertain. CDR1 and CDR2 (germline): MNHNY, SVGAGI (reference sequence). CDR3 size: 12 residues. V was cut by 10 bases and J by 1 base, with 8 bases left in between. The CDR3 coding sequence is TGTGCCACCCTGGGGAGCAATCAGCCCCAGCATTTT. Translation gives CATLGSNQPQHF.

The gene calls are TRBV27 and TRBJ1-2; 10 bases are a match to TRBD1. The CDR3 runs to 13 residues. CDR1 MNHEY and CDR2 SMNVEV come from the germline V gene (reference sequence). With 3 bases clipped from V and 10 bases from J, the junction kept 5 bases outside the gene matches. CDR3 sequence: CASSLRGTGVYTF. The CDR3 DNA follows: TGTGCCAGCAGTTTGCGCGGGACAGGGGTCTACACCTTC.

The chain joins TRBV28 to TRBJ1-2, with 8 bases that match TRBD1. V shed 8 bases, J shed 8 bases, and the junction held 4 bases outside the gene matches. The CDR3 length is 11 residues. The germline V gene encodes CDR1 MDHEN and CDR2 SYDVKM. CDR3 DNA: TGTGCCAGCGGGGACAGGTACGGCTACACCTTC. Translating it yields CASGDRYGYTF.

J is TRBJ2-7 and V is TRBV27; D ambiguous. CDR3 length: 15 amino acids. In germline, CDR1 is MNHEY, CDR2 SMNVEV (reference sequence). V was shortened by 6 bases and J by 0 bases, with 15 bases between the two germline ends. For the CDR3, the DNA is TGTGCCAGCAGACTGTCCTCCAGTATCTCCTACGAGCAGTACTTC. It translates to CASRLSSSISYEQYF.

The rearrangement links TRBV11-2 to TRBJ1-1; a weak D match, TRBD1 (6 bases). CDR3 length equals 14 residues. Germline values: CDR1 SGHAT, CDR2 FQNNGV. Trimming removed 4 bases at V and 4 bases at J, with 13 bases between. The DNA for the CDR3 is TGTGCCAGCAGCTCCGGGACACCTACCACTGAAGCTTTCTTT. It encodes CASSSGTPTTEAFF.

As concerns this clone: The same CDR3 can be traced to other DNA sequences in this sample. The chain links TRBV28 to TRBJ2-1, with 7 bases fitting TRBD1. Trimming took 5 bases from V and 1 from J; bases not matched to a gene: 8. There are 16 residues in the CDR3. Germline CDR1 MDHEN, CDR2 SYDVKM. The CDR3 bases are TGTGCCAGCAGTCCCCCAGGGGGAAAATCCTACAATGAGCAGTTCTTC. It is translated as CASSPPGGKSYNEQFF. Full variable domain (remainder filled in from reference TRBV28 and TRBJ2-1): DVKVTQSSRYLVKRTGEKVFLECVQDMDHENMFWYRQDPGLGLRLIYFSYDVKMKEKGDIPEGYSVSREKKERFSLILESASTNQTSMYLCASSPPGGKSYNEQFFGPGTRLTVL.

The chain combines TRBV27 with TRBJ1-2, with D hard to call. The CDR3 has 13 residues. Trimming cost V 3 bases and J 4 bases, with 9 bases left between them. Per the germline V gene, CDR1 is MNHEY and CDR2 is SMNVEV (reference sequence). The CDR3 DNA reads as TGTGCCAGCAGTTTTTCACAGTTCTATGGCTACACCTTC. The encoded protein is CASSFSQFYGYTF.

V is TRBV6-5 and J is TRBJ1-5; 8 nucleotides match TRBD1. The trim removed 4 bases at V and 6 bases at J, leaving 5 bases unmatched. The CDR3 loop spans 14 amino acids. CDR1 and CDR2 (germline): MNHEY, SVGAGI. CDR3 amino acids: CASSSRTGRQPQHF. Here the CDR3 DNA reads TGTGCCAGCAGTTCGCGGACAGGGCGTCAGCCCCAGCATTTT.

The chain carries TRBV5-1 and TRBJ1-4; 8 positions match TRBD1. J gave up 7 bases and V 4 bases, and 12 bases lay outside the gene matches. Germline CDR1 is SGHRS and CDR2 is YFSETQ. The CDR3 totals 16 residues. CDR3 nucleotide sequence: TGCGCCAGCAGCGATCAACAGGGGGTGGAGAGTGAAAAACTGTTTTTT. It yields the protein CASSDQQGVESEKLFF.

With respect to this clone: This CDR3 is also generated by other DNA sequences in the sample. The DNA of the CDR3 is TGCAGCGTCGGGACATCCGGCAATGAGCAGTTCTTC. This gives the protein CSVGTSGNEQFF. The V gene is TRBV29-1, the J gene TRBJ2-1; D is perhaps TRBD1 (6 bases). The length of the CDR3 is 12 residues. The V and J ends lost 6 bases and 6 bases respectively, with 12 bases between them. Germline lookup yields CDR1 SQVTM and CDR2 ANQGSEA.

V and J are TRBV5-5 and TRBJ2-7; a weak D match, TRBD1 (6 bases). V shed 3 bases and J shed 1 base, with 11 bases lying between them. The CDR3 loop spans 14 amino acids. Germline V gene sequence: CDR1 SGHKS, CDR2 YYEKEE (reference sequence). In DNA form, the CDR3 reads TGTGCCAGCAGCTCCACAGGGAATTCCTACGAGCAGTACTTC. Its protein product is CASSSTGNSYEQYF.

The rearrangement links TRBV6-5 to TRBJ2-5, with D tentatively TRBD2 (6 bases). The CDR3 sequence is 15 residues long. The V end was cut by 5 bases, the J end by 0 bases, with 13 bases between. Germline V lookup: CDR1 MNHEY, CDR2 SVGAGI. The DNA for the CDR3 is TGTGCCAGCAGTACTAGCTGGGGGAACCAAGAGACCCAGTACTTC. This translates into CASSTSWGNQETQYF.

This chain uses TRBV6-1 with TRBJ1-2; a possible D gene is TRBD1 (5 bases). The CDR3 is made up of 15 amino acids. Trimming removed 6 bases at V and 5 bases at J, with 19 bases between. Germline CDR1 MNHNS, CDR2 SASEGT. Here the CDR3 reads CASRPGTQYLYGYTF. CDR3 bases: TGTGCCAGCAGGCCCGGGACCCAATACTTATATGGCTACACCTTC.

CDR3 region: CASSSQTSGIINEQFF. The CDR3 DNA reads as TGTGCCAGCAGTAGCCAAACTAGCGGAATTATCAATGAGCAGTTCTTC. The chain has TRBV28 and TRBJ2-1; the match to TRBD2 covers 8 bases. Looked up from germline, CDR1 is MDHEN and CDR2 is SYDVKM. The CDR3 is 16 amino acids. Germline trimming cut 5 bases from V and 6 bases from J; bases unmatched to any gene: 12.

This clone was counted a single time. The CDR3 sequence: CASRRPGQGQANEKLFF. The DNA for the CDR3 is TGCGCCAGCAGGCGACCGGGACAGGGTCAGGCTAATGAAAAACTGTTTTTT. The V and J genes are TRBV4-1 and TRBJ1-4, with 9 positions matching TRBD1. V dropped 6 bases and J dropped 3; count of bases not matched to a gene: 11. This CDR3 is built from 17 residues. Germline V lookup: CDR1 MGHRA, CDR2 YSYEKL.

The rearrangement joins TRBV28 to TRBJ1-5, with 7 nucleotides matching TRBD1. Germline-derived CDR1 and CDR2 are MDHEN and SYDVKM. V dropped 6 bases and J dropped 3; count of bases not matched to a gene: 14. This CDR3 is built from 17 residues. This chain's CDR3 is CASRVAGQSSLNQPQHF. The CDR3 DNA sequence: TGTGCCAGCAGAGTGGCGGGACAGTCTTCGCTCAATCAGCCCCAGCATTTT.

The rearrangement links TRBV9 to TRBJ2-7; D may be TRBD2 (6 bases). CDR1 and CDR2 from the germline V gene are SGDLS and YYNGEE. This CDR3 has 16 amino acids. Deletions cut 0 bases from V and 0 bases from J, with 13 bases between. The CDR3 here is CASSVGAGSRSYEQYF. DNA of the CDR3: TGTGCCAGCAGCGTAGGTGCGGGGTCCCGCTCCTACGAGCAGTACTTC.

The chain uses TRBV11-2 and TRBJ1-5; maybe TRBD1 (6 bases). CDR1 is SGHAT and CDR2 is FQNNGV in the germline V gene. The CDR3 loop spans 15 amino acids. Trimming removed 5 bases from V and 4 bases from J, with 15 bases in between. For the CDR3, the DNA is TGTGCCAGCAGCCATGACAGGTATCCGAATCAGCCCCAGCATTTT. This gives the protein CASSHDRYPNQPQHF.

This clone has ten or more counts. The chain uses TRBV4-1 and TRBJ1-5; TRBD1 might be the D (5 bases). CDR1 is MGHRA, CDR2 YSYEKL, per germline. Trimming stripped 0 bases from V and 4 bases from J, with 7 bases between. The CDR3 has 14 amino acids. The CDR3 here is CASSQDWGNQPQHF. The CDR3 DNA reads as TGCGCCAGCAGCCAAGATTGGGGGAATCAGCCCCAGCATTTT.

The genes are TRBV5-6 and TRBJ1-2, with TRBD1 as a possible D gene (6 bases). Per the germline V gene, CDR1 is SGHDT and CDR2 is YYEEEE. The CDR3 extends over 13 amino acids. V lost 7 bases and J 7 bases, leaving 17 bases between the germline ends. The CDR3 is CASLLSGGGGYTF. For the CDR3, the DNA is TGTGCCAGCCTATTGAGCGGGGGCGGTGGCTACACCTTC.

The chain recombines TRBV30 with TRBJ1-5; D is uncertain. The CDR3 contains 15 residues. CDR1 is GTSNPN, CDR2 SVGIG, per germline (reference sequence). Deletions cut 2 bases from V and 7 bases from J, with 18 bases between. The CDR3: CAWSLGYGSGQPQHF. Here the CDR3 DNA reads TGTGCCTGGAGTCTGGGGTATGGGTCTGGGCAGCCCCAGCATTTT.

The chain carries TRBV28 and TRBJ2-5; a possible D gene is TRBD1 (6 bases). V dropped 7 bases and J dropped 9 bases, with 18 bases sitting between them. The CDR3 consists of 13 residues. Germline CDR1 is MDHEN and CDR2 is SYDVKM. The CDR3 bases are TGTGCCAGCAATTACGGGACAATTGAGGCCCAGTACTTC. It yields the protein CASNYGTIEAQYF.

The CDR3 DNA sequence: TGTGCCAGCAGCGTAGTCCCAGGGGGGGCCTACAATGAGCAGTTCTTC. Protein sequence: CASSVVPGGAYNEQFF. The rearrangement joins TRBV9 to TRBJ2-1; D is possibly TRBD1 or TRBD2 (7 bases each). CDR3 length: 16 amino acids. Trimming pared 0 bases from V and 2 bases from J, leaving 12 bases between. The germline V gene encodes CDR1 SGDLS and CDR2 YYNGEE.

The chain links TRBV7-8 to TRBJ2-7, with a weak D call TRBD2 (7 bases). In germline, CDR1 is SGHVS, CDR2 FQNEAQ. This CDR3 is built from 16 residues. The V and J ends lost 5 bases and 1 base respectively, with 18 bases between them. The CDR3 DNA sequence: TGTGCCAGCAGCCGGGAGGACAGAAAACCTTCCTACGAGCAGTACTTC. This encodes CASSREDRKPSYEQYF. Full variable domain (outside the CDR3, taken from reference TRBV7-8 and TRBJ2-7): GAGVSQSPRYKVAKRGQDVALRCDPISGHVSLFWYQQALGQGPEFLTYFQNEAQLDKSGLPSDRFFAERPEGSVSTLKIQRTQQEDSAVYLCASSREDRKPSYEQYFGPGTRLTVT.

The V gene is TRBV11-2, the J gene TRBJ2-3; D unresolved. Germline CDR1 is SGHAT and CDR2 is FQNNGV. V gave up 5 bases and J gave up 5 bases, with 8 bases separating them. The CDR3 extends over 12 amino acids. The CDR3 bases are TGTGCCAGCAGCCGTGAAAGAGATACGCAGTATTTT. Protein product: CASSRERDTQYF.

This clone was counted a single time. The rearrangement uses TRBV4-1 and TRBJ2-7; 10 positions agree with TRBD2. The CDR3 is made up of 14 amino acids. Germline V gene lookup returns CDR1 MGHRA and CDR2 YSYEKL. Unmatched junction bases numbered 2, after V lost 3 bases and J lost 3 bases. The CDR3 loop reads CASSHIAGGYEQYF. The CDR3 DNA reads TGCGCCAGCAGCCATATAGCGGGAGGCTACGAGCAGTACTTC.

The gene calls are TRBV27 and TRBJ1-4; no clear D. CDR3 length: 13 residues. V was clipped by 6 bases and J by 10 bases, with 15 bases between them. Germline CDR1 is MNHEY and CDR2 is SMNVEV (reference sequence). CDR3 sequence reads: CASSTQSDRKLFF. CDR3 DNA: TGTGCCAGCAGCACCCAAAGCGACCGAAAACTGTTTTTT.

The chain couples TRBV28 to TRBJ2-2; D not certain. The CDR3 covers 13 residues. V lost 6 bases, J lost 5 bases, and 10 bases lay in between. CDR1 and CDR2 from the germline V gene are MDHEN and SYDVKM. The CDR3 is CASRTPLTGELFF. For the CDR3, the DNA is TGTGCCAGCAGAACGCCGTTGACCGGGGAGCTGTTTTTT.

CDR3 amino acids: CASSSFSRQGWQPQHF. CDR3 DNA: TGTGCCAGCAGTTCGTTCTCCAGACAGGGATGGCAGCCCCAGCATTTT. This sequence joins TRBV28 and TRBJ1-5; 7 nucleotides line up with TRBD1. CDR1 is MDHEN and CDR2 is SYDVKM in the germline V gene. The CDR3 totals 16 residues. The junction had 13 bases not matched to a gene; V was cut back by 4 bases and J by 7 bases.

This clone was seen more than once but under ten times. This chain uses TRBV30 with TRBJ1-5; possibly TRBD1 for D (6 bases). This CDR3 has 14 residues. Germline-derived CDR1 and CDR2 are GTSNPN and SVGIG (reference sequence). V was pared by 3 bases and J by 11 bases, with 20 bases between. CDR3 sequence reads: CAWSGKQGIRAQHF. The CDR3 DNA sequence: TGTGCCTGGAGCGGAAAACAGGGAATCCGGGCCCAGCATTTT.